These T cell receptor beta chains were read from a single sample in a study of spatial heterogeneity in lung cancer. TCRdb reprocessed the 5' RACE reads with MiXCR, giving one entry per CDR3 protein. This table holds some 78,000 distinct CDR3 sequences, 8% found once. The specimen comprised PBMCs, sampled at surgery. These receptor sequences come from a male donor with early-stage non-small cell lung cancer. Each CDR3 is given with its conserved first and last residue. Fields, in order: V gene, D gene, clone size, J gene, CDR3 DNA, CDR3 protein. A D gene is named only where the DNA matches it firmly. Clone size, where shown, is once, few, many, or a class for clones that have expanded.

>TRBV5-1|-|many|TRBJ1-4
TGCGCCAGCAGCCGGGAAGATCCAACTAATGAAAAACTGTTTTTT
CASSREDPTNEKLFF
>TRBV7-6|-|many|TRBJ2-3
TGTGCCAGCAGCTCAACCGGGGGTTATAGCACAGATACGCAGTATTTT
CASSSTGGYSTDTQYF
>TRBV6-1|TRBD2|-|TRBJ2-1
TGTGCCAGCAGTGCGAGCGGGAGCAATGAGCAGTTCTTC
CASSASGSNEQFF
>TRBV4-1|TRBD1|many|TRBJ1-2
TGCGCCAGCAGCAGCCGGGACAGGGGAAGTGGCTACACCTTC
CASSSRDRGSGYTF
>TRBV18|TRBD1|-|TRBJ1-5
TGTGCCAGCTCCACAACAGGGGTGGACAATCAGCCCCAGCATTTT
CASSTTGVDNQPQHF
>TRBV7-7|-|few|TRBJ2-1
TGTGCTAGCGGTTCGAGTGGGAATGAGCAGTTCTTC
CASGSSGNEQFF
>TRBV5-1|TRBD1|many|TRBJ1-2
TGCGCCAGCAGCCCGGGGACAGGGGCTGGCTACACCTTC
CASSPGTGAGYTF
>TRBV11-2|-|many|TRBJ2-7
TGTGCCAGCAGCTCTAGACCGCACGAGCAGTACTTC
CASSSRPHEQYF
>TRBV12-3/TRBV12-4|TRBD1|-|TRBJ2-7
TGTGCCAGCAGCCGGACAGGGACGGGAGAGCAGTACTTC
CASSRTGTGEQYF
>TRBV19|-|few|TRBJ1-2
TGTGCCAGTAGCCCCCTGGGGAGCTCTAACTATGGCTACACCTTC
CASSPLGSSNYGYTF
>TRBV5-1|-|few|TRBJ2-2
TGCGCCAGCAGCTCAGGGGCGGCCGACACCGGGGAGCTGTTTTTT
CASSSGAADTGELFF
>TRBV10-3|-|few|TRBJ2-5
TGTGCCATCAGTAAATCAGGGGAAGGGGAGACCCAGTACTTC
CAISKSGEGETQYF
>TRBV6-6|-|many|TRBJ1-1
TGTGCCAGCAGTTACGCAGGGAACACTGAAGCTTTCTTT
CASSYAGNTEAFF